In this sample, the clone carrying this T cell receptor (beta chain) turned up a few times. The sample originates from a study of T cells after yellow fever vaccination. Via MiXCR, TCRdb re-called the 5' RACE reads, giving one row per CDR3 protein. The sample has 400,000 to 450,000 distinct CDR3 sequences; 15% to 20% are singletons. The CDR3 is 13 amino acids. Trimming stripped 6 bases from V and 2 bases from J, with 10 bases between. Germline V gene lookup returns CDR1 WSHSY and CDR2 SAAADI. Material: PBMCs, obtained before the yellow fever booster vaccination. The V call is TRBV10-2, the J call TRBJ2-5; possible D gene TRBD1, 6 bases. The receptor was derived from a man between 18 and 35 years old who received the YFV17D yellow fever vaccine. CDR3 DNA: TGCGCCAGCAGCATGGACAGACAAGAGACCCAGTACTTC. Protein: CASSMDRQETQYF.